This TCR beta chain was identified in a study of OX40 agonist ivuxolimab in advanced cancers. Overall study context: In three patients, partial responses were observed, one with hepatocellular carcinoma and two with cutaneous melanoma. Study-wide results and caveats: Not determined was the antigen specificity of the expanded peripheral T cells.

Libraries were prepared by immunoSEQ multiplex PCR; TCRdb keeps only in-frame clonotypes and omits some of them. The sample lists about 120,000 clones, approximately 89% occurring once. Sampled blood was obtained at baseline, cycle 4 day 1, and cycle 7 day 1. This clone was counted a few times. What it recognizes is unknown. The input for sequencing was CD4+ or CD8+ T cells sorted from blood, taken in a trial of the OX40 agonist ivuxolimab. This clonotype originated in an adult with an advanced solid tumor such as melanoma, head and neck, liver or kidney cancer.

DNA of the CDR3: TGTGCCAGTAAACGGGACAGTGGAGGGGTTGATCAGCCCCAGCATTTT. Protein sequence: CASKRDSGGVDQPQHF. This sequence joins TRBV19 and TRBJ1-5; 7 bases fit TRBD1. After removal of 7 bases from V and 5 bases from J, the junction contained 14 bases not matched to a gene. Germline loops: CDR1 LNHDA, CDR2 SQIVND (reference sequence). The CDR3 runs 16 residues.